A selection of T cell receptor beta chains follows, all from one sample in a study of OX40 agonist ivuxolimab in advanced cancers. Profiled with immunoSEQ multiplex PCR; TCRdb holds only in-frame clones, not every one. The data contain 90,000 or so clones, more than 80% of them singletons. Source: CD4+ or CD8+ T cells sorted from blood, taken in a trial of the OX40 agonist ivuxolimab. The receptors originated from an adult with an advanced solid tumor such as melanoma, head and neck, liver or kidney cancer. Both conserved end residues are part of each CDR3. The order of the fields is D gene, V gene, CDR3 protein. A D gene is named only where the DNA matches it firmly.

d_gene: .
v_gene: TRBV20-1
CDR3aa: CSATLANEQFF

d_gene: .
v_gene: TRBV6-5
CDR3aa: CASSYSTGHLSYEQYF

d_gene: .
v_gene: TRBV13
CDR3aa: CASSLRDTQYF

d_gene: .
v_gene: TRBV9
CDR3aa: CASSAPYGGHEQYF

d_gene: .
v_gene: TRBV19
CDR3aa: CASSSFTGESGNTIYF

d_gene: .
v_gene: TRBV15
CDR3aa: CATSATPIGADTQYF

d_gene: .
v_gene: TRBV29-1
CDR3aa: CSVEAGTNTGELFF

d_gene: .
v_gene: TRBV5-5
CDR3aa: CASSLETYQPQHF

d_gene: .
v_gene: TRBV7-8
CDR3aa: CASSLASDYEQYF

d_gene: .
v_gene: TRBV7-6
CDR3aa: CASSLSYQETQYF

d_gene: TRBD2
v_gene: TRBV30
CDR3aa: CAWSPTSGNEQFF

d_gene: .
v_gene: TRBV30
CDR3aa: CAWSVVDEQYF

d_gene: .
v_gene: TRBV11-1
CDR3aa: CASSLGRNEQYF

d_gene: TRBD1
v_gene: TRBV4-3
CDR3aa: CASSQDWAGGKSNQPQHF

d_gene: .
v_gene: TRBV4-3
CDR3aa: CASSAGKTFYRNEQFF

d_gene: TRBD2
v_gene: TRBV6-5
CDR3aa: CASSYLAGGGTDTQYF

d_gene: TRBD1
v_gene: TRBV6-5
CDR3aa: CASSVTGVGEKLFF

d_gene: .
v_gene: TRBV15
CDR3aa: CATSRDRGPHGYTF

d_gene: .
v_gene: TRBV4-3
CDR3aa: CASSQDWGDSHSGANVLTF

d_gene: .
v_gene: TRBV28
CDR3aa: CASSNRARLEKLFF

d_gene: .
v_gene: TRBV6-5
CDR3aa: CASSPRGPDQPQHF

d_gene: .
v_gene: TRBV14
CDR3aa: CASSHLFPGELFF

d_gene: TRBD1
v_gene: TRBV2
CDR3aa: CASGMGLGTGKNIQYF

d_gene: .
v_gene: TRBV28
CDR3aa: CASSFSPGPHGYTF

d_gene: .
v_gene: TRBV11-2
CDR3aa: CASSLNPGSEAFF

d_gene: TRBD1
v_gene: TRBV30
CDR3aa: CAWSGGQGYQPQHF

d_gene: .
v_gene: TRBV19
CDR3aa: CASSIDLEETQYF

d_gene: .
v_gene: TRBV6-6
CDR3aa: CASSTSGYNEQFF

d_gene: TRBD2
v_gene: TRBV6-4
CDR3aa: CASSRTSGDTQYF

d_gene: .
v_gene: TRBV7-8
CDR3aa: CASSLVGPDTQYF

d_gene: .
v_gene: TRBV7-2
CDR3aa: CASSFSTPTDTQYF

d_gene: TRBD1
v_gene: TRBV15
CDR3aa: CATSRVRDRGDEKLFF

d_gene: TRBD2
v_gene: TRBV19
CDR3aa: CASSMDRTSGYLGDEQFF

d_gene: TRBD1
v_gene: TRBV28
CDR3aa: CASRGQGRSPQHF

d_gene: .
v_gene: TRBV27
CDR3aa: CASSFSTGTRVYEQFF

d_gene: TRBD2
v_gene: TRBV29-1
CDR3aa: CSVVAGGLRETQYF

d_gene: .
v_gene: TRBV10-1
CDR3aa: CASSIALRDQPQHF

d_gene: .
v_gene: TRBV28
CDR3aa: CASSSGNQPQHF

d_gene: .
v_gene: TRBV13
CDR3aa: CASSPGRSNEQFF

d_gene: .
v_gene: TRBV7-8
CDR3aa: CASSVTASVADTQYF

d_gene: .
v_gene: TRBV28
CDR3aa: CASRFFRGYTF